This T cell receptor (beta chain) was recorded in a study of blood T cells in healthy people across ages. For the second PCR, which ran for about 7 to 11 cycles, a sample-barcoded 5' primer and a J-beta primer mix were used. TCRdb re-called the 5' RACE reads with MiXCR, one entry per CDR3 protein. Found here are more than 750,000 distinct CDR3 sequences, 29% of them singletons; the top ten hold roughly 10%. V lost 0 bases to trimming and J lost 9 bases, with 24 bases between them. The CDR3 runs to 17 residues. From germline, CDR1 is KGHSH and CDR2 LQKENI. The sample was also linked to a second study, of T cells of mothers and their children.

The receptor's source is a middle-aged woman in good health. The chain recombines TRBV18 with TRBJ2-7, with D tentatively TRBD2 (6 bases). Sequencing was carried out using blood. In DNA, the CDR3 is TGTGCCAGCTCACCACCGTTCGGGGGAGGTGCTTCGCGCGGGCAGTACTTC. This codes for CASSPPFGGGASRGQYF.